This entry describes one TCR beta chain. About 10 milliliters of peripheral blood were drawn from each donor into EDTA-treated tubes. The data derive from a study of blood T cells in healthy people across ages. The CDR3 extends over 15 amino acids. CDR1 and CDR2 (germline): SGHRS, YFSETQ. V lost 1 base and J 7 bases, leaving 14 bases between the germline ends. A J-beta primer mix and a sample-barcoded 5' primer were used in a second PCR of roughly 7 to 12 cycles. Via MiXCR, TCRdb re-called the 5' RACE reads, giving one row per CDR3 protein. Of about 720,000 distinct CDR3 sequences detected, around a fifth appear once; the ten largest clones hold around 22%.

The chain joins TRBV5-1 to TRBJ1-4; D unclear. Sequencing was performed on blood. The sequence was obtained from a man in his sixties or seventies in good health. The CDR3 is CASSLTAGDGEKLFF. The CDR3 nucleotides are TGCGCCAGCAGCTTGACCGCCGGGGATGGTGAAAAACTGTTTTTT.